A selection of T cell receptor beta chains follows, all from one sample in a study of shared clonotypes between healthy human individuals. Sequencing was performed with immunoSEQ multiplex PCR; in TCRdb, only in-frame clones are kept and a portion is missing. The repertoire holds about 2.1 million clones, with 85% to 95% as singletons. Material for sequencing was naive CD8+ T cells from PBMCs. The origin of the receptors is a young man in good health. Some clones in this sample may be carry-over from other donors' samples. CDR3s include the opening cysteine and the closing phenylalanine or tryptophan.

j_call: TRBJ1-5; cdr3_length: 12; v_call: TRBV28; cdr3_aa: CASKKGGETQHF
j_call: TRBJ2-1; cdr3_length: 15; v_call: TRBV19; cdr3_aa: CASSIDPALTGEQFF
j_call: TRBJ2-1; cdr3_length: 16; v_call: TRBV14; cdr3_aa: CASSPWRTSGSYEQFF
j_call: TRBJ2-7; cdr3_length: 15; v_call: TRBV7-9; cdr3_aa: CASGPIAGVRYEQYF
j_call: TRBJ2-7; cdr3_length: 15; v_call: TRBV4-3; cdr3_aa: CASSHVGTGVYEQYF
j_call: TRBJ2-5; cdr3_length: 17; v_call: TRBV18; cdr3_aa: CASSPKGLAGVEETQYF
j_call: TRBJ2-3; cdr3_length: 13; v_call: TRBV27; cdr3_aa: CASSLIGADTQYF
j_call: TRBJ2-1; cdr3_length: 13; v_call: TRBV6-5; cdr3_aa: CASSLGHYNEQFF
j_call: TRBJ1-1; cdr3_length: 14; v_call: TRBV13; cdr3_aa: CASSPRQINTEAFF
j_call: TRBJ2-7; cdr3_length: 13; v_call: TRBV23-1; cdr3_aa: CASSQSPGGEQYF
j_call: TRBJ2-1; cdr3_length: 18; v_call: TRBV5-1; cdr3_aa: CASSPGTSGIGSYNEQFF
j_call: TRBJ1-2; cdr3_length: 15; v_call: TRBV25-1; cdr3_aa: CASSEGRGLHYGYTF
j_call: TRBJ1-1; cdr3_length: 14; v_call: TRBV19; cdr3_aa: CASSLPRRNTEAFF
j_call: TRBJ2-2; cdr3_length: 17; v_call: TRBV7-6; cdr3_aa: CASSLSVPSRGTGELFF
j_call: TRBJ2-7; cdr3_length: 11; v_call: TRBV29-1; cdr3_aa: CSVERGYEQYF
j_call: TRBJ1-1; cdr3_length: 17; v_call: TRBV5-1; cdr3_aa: CASSSFRDNLANTEAFF
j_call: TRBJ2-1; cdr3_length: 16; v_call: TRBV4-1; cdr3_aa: CASSLTGGVSYNEQFF
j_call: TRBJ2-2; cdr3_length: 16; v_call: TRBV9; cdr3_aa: CASSPPWTANTGELFF
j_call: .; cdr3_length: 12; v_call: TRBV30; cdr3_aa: CACYAGGYEQYF
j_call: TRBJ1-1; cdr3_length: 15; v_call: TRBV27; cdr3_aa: CASSPQTGLRTEAFF
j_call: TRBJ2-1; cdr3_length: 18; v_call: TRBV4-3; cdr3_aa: CASSQDLGSYTPYNEQFF
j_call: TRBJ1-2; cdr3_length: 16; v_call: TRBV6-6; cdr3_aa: CASSYGRGGIRYGYTF
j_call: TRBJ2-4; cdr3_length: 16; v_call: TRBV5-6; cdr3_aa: CASSSAGLSAKNIQYF
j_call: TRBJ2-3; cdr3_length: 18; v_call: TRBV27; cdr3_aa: CASSSELGVSVHTDTQYF
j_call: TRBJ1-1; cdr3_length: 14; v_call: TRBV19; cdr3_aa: CASSITRGDTEAFF
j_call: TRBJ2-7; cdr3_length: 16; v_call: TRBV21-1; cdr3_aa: CASSMVLRETYYEQYF
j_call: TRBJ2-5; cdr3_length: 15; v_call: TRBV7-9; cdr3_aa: CASSSRVETPGTQYF